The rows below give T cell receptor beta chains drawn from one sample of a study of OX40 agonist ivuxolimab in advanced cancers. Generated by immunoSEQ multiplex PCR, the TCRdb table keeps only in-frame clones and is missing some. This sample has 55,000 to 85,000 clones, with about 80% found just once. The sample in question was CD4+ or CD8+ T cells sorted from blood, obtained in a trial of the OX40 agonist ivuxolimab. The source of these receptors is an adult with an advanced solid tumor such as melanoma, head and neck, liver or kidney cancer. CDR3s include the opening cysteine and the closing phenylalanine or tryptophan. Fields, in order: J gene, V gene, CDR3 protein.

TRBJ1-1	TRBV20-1	CSATMNTEAFF
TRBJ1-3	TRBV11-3	CASSFLGSSGNTIYF
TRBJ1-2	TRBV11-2	CASSLGRQLYGYTF
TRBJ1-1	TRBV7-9	CASSFEEAFF
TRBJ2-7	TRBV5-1	CASRAFQVPYEQYF
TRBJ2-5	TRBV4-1	CASSQDPSGGTETQYF
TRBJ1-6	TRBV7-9	CASSLGQDSPLHF
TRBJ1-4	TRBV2	CASSRDSGEKLFF
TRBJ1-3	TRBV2	CASTRATGSSGNTIYF
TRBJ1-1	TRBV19	CASELSGSFVTEAFF
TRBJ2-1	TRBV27	CASSLRGVEQFF
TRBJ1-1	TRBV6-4	CASSTDSYTEAFF
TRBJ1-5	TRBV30	CAWSLDRDQPQHF
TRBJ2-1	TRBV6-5	CASRGLAVNEQFF
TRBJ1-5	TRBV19	CASSIPTGRSNQPQHF
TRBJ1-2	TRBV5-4	CASSHGSPYGYTF
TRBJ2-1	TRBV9	CASSLRLAGGGEQFF
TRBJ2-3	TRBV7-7	CASSYQGPTDTQYF
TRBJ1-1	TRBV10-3	CAISESAGEAFF
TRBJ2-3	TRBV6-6	CASSYSGGDGVF
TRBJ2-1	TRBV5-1	CASSLDLRRGGRDEQFF
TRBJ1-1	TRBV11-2	CASSLGQQNTEAFF
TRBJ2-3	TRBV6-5	CASKSTQNVGDTQYF
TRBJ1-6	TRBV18	CASSPYDQLNNSPLHF
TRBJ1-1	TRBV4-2	CASSPGGDRWNTEAFF
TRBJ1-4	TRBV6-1	CASSEPGTELFF
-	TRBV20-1	CSANGAEQYF
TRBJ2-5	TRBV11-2	CASSLVGLAGGQETQYF
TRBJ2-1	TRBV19	CASSIGDVRTYNEQFF
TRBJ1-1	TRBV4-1	CASSQEGGTLYTEAFF
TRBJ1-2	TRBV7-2	CASSFSYWSGYTF
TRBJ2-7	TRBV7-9	CASSSKPTGIIVYEQYF
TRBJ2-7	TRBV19	CASSIRDGSYEQYF
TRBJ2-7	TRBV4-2	CASSQLASYEQYF
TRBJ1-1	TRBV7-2	CASSLVQGPPGRSAFF
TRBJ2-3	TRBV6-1	CASSGSLDTQYF
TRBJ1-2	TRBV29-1	CSVAPLGSSNYGYTF
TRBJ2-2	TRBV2	CASNREGTGELFF
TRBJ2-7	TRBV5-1	CASSFDRVQEQYF
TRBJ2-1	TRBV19	CASSMTSGSYNEQFF
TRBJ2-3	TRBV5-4	CASSFETGYTDTQYF
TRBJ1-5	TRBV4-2	CASSQEGQGRGNQPQHF
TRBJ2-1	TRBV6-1	CATASLLIHDEQFF
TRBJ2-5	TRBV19	CASSTNRAGQETQYF
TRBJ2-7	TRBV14	CASSQRAVGGFGEQYF
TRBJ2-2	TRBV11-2	CASSLQAGTGELFF
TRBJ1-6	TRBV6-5	CASTRGDLQDSPLHF
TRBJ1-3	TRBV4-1	CASSQDGTGPNTIYF
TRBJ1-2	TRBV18	CASSHEQGNYGYTF
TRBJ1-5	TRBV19	CASRGTGNYQPQHF
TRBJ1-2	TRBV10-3	CAISPDRGGYTF